These 32 T cell receptor beta chains were sequenced from one sample in a study of cytomegalovirus exposure and HLA in healthy donors. The study ran its PCR with 60 Vbeta and 13 Jbeta primers. Data came from immunoSEQ multiplex PCR; TCRdb stores just in-frame clones and leaves some out. The sample records 200,000 to 250,000 clones, more than 60% being singletons. Sequences were obtained from PBMCs. The receptors derive from a woman under 40 in good health and CMV-seronegative.

The rearrangement uses TRBV19 and TRBJ1-3, with TRBD1 matching 7 bases. Germline V CDR1 and CDR2: LNHDA, SQIVND (reference sequence). The V and J ends lost 3 bases and 0 bases, in that order; junction bases with no gene match: 11. There are 18 residues in the CDR3. The CDR3 reads CASSIPLTGPLSGNTIYF. CDR3 DNA: TGTGCCAGTAGTATTCCTTTGACAGGGCCCCTCTCTGGAAACACCATATATTTT.

This chain joins TRBV10-3 and TRBJ2-7; 8 nucleotides line up with TRBD1. Germline V gene data show CDR1 as ENHRY and CDR2 as SYGVKD. J gave up 3 bases and V 9 bases, and 4 bases lay outside the gene matches. The CDR3 extends over 12 amino acids. The DNA for the CDR3 is TGTGCCATTCAGGGGGCTGACTACGAGCAGTACTTC. Amino acid sequence: CAIQGADYEQYF.

This chain uses TRBV19 with TRBJ1-2; weak D call: TRBD1 (5 bases). Per the germline V gene, CDR1 is LNHDA and CDR2 is SQIVND (reference sequence). This CDR3 has 15 residues. V lost 1 base, J lost 4 bases, and 13 bases lay in between. The CDR3 DNA reads TGTGCCAGTAGTATAGGGGGACTATTTCCCTATGGCTACACCTTC. Translation: CASSIGGLFPYGYTF.

J is TRBJ1-2 and V is TRBV12-5; tentative D call: TRBD1 (6 bases). Germline-derived CDR1 and CDR2 are LGHNT and FRNRAP. Trimming cost V 2 bases and J 5 bases, with 12 bases left between them. There are 14 residues in the CDR3. CDR3 DNA: TGTGCTAGTGGTTTGCAGGGGTGGGCATATGGCTACACCTTC. It is translated as CASGLQGWAYGYTF.

This chain connects TRBV10-3 to TRBJ2-2; a possible D gene is TRBD1 (6 bases). The V end was cut by 7 bases, the J end by 7 bases, with 13 bases between. The CDR3 has 13 amino acids. Looked up from germline, CDR1 is ENHRY and CDR2 is SYGVKD. Here the CDR3 DNA reads TGTGCCATCACAGGGGTTGGAGGCGGGGAGCTGTTTTTT. Its protein product is CAITGVGGGELFF.

This sequence joins TRBV4-2 and TRBJ2-7; tentatively, D is TRBD2 (6 bases). Trimming stripped 3 bases from V and 3 bases from J, with 15 bases between. Germline-derived CDR1 and CDR2 are LGHNA and YNFKEQ. The CDR3 is 15 amino acids. The CDR3 region has the DNA TGTGCCAGCAGCCAGGCGATTGGCGGGGACTACGAGCAGTACTTC. Translating gives CASSQAIGGDYEQYF.

The CDR3, as DNA: TGTGCCAGCAGCTTAAACGCCGAGGCTAGCGGGCTGGGTTCCTACAATGAGCAGTTCTTC. This sequence encodes CASSLNAEASGLGSYNEQFF. The chain uses TRBV7-8 and TRBJ2-1; 8 bases agree with TRBD2. From germline, CDR1 is SGHVS and CDR2 FQNEAQ. The V and J ends lost 2 bases and 1 base, in that order; junction bases with no gene match: 16. The CDR3 spans 20 residues.

The rearrangement uses TRBV18 and TRBJ2-3, with a possible D match to TRBD1 (6 bases). The CDR3 is made up of 17 amino acids. The V end lost 3 bases, the J end lost 2 bases, and 18 bases lay between the germline ends. The germline V gene has CDR1 KGHSH and CDR2 LQKENI. The CDR3 reads CASSPSRQAILTDTQYF. The CDR3, as DNA: TGTGCCAGCTCACCTAGCCGACAGGCAATACTCACAGATACGCAGTATTTT.

This clone was observed many times. The chain joins TRBV9 to TRBJ2-1; TRBD1 might be the D (7 bases). Trimming cost V 0 bases and J 9 bases, with 13 bases left between them. Germline V gene lookup returns CDR1 SGDLS and CDR2 YYNGEE. The length of the CDR3 is 14 residues. CDR3 amino acids: CASSVVLEGAEQFF. Here the CDR3 DNA reads TGTGCCAGCAGCGTAGTTCTGGAGGGGGCTGAGCAGTTCTTC.

The chain recombines TRBV7-9 with TRBJ2-5, with 8 bases fitting TRBD2. J lost 2 bases, V lost 5 bases, and 7 bases had no gene match. The CDR3 length is 15 residues. Germline CDR1 is SEHNR and CDR2 is FQNEAQ (reference sequence). In DNA form, the CDR3 reads TGTGCCAGCAGCCTCGAAAGCGGGGGACAAGAGACCCAGTACTTC. Protein sequence: CASSLESGGQETQYF.

This clone was seen once. The CDR3 loop is CASSTQGESGELFF. The DNA for the CDR3 is TGTGCCAGCAGTACACAGGGTGAATCCGGGGAGCTGTTTTTT. The chain couples TRBV27 to TRBJ2-2; a weak D match, TRBD1 (6 bases). CDR3 length: 14 residues. Germline V CDR1 and CDR2: MNHEY, SMNVEV (reference sequence). The germline V and J ends were trimmed by 5 bases and 6 bases, with 13 bases remaining between them.

The chain joins TRBV19 to TRBJ1-1; tentatively, D is TRBD1 (6 bases). From germline, CDR1 is LNHDA and CDR2 SQIVND (reference sequence). Trimming left V 3 bases short and J 2 bases short, with 13 bases between. The CDR3 loop spans 15 amino acids. The CDR3 region is CASSIGRTANTEAFF. The CDR3 region has the DNA TGTGCCAGTAGTATTGGTAGGACAGCAAACACTGAAGCTTTCTTT.

This chain links TRBV10-1 with TRBJ2-3; D gene uncertain. Trimming took 6 bases from V and 2 from J, leaving 6 bases between them. The CDR3 totals 12 residues. Germline V gene sequence: CDR1 WNHNN, CDR2 SYGVQD (reference sequence). The CDR3 loop reads CASSQSTDTQYF. The DNA for the CDR3 is TGCGCCAGCAGCCAATCCACAGATACGCAGTATTTT.

This sequence joins TRBV21-1 and TRBJ2-1; TRBD2, the table's D call, was not compared with the DNA. TRBV21-1 corresponds to a pseudogene. The CDR3 loop spans 13 amino acids. The CDR3 sequence: CASRPWSGNEQFF. The CDR3 DNA reads as TGTGCCAGCAGGCCTTGGAGCGGAAATGAGCAGTTCTTC.

V usage is TRBV6-6 and J usage is TRBJ2-1; 12 bases agree with TRBD2. This CDR3 is 15 amino acids long. Germline values: CDR1 MNHNY, CDR2 SVGAGI (reference sequence). The V segment lost 6 bases and the J segment 7 bases; nucleotides outside the gene matches: 7. CDR3 protein: CASSATSGGSNEQFF. In DNA form, the CDR3 reads TGTGCCAGCAGCGCTACTAGCGGGGGGTCGAATGAGCAGTTCTTC.

This clone is a singleton in its sample. The V gene is TRBV5-1, the J gene TRBJ1-1; 7 positions agree with TRBD1. V trimming: 1 base; J trimming: 8 bases; junction bases outside the gene matches: 8. CDR1 is SGHRS, CDR2 YFSETQ, per germline. The CDR3 covers 14 residues. The CDR3 DNA follows: TGCGCCAGCAGCTTGTGGGGGGAACAGGGGGAAGCTTTCTTT. The encoded protein is CASSLWGEQGEAFF.

The chain is built from TRBV6-6 and TRBJ1-4; 7 nucleotides agree with TRBD1. Germline values: CDR1 MNHNY, CDR2 SVGAGI (reference sequence). The CDR3 spans 14 residues. With 5 bases clipped from V and 8 bases from J, the junction kept 8 bases outside the gene matches. CDR3 DNA sequence: TGTGCCAGCAGTACTTGGACAGGAGAAGAAAAACTGTTTTTT. This codes for CASSTWTGEEKLFF.

The genes are TRBV25-1 and TRBJ2-2; possibly TRBD1 for D (6 bases). The CDR3 extends over 13 amino acids. Between the trimmed V and J ends, which lost 6 bases and 6 bases, there was a span of 11 bases. Looked up from germline, CDR1 is MGHDK and CDR2 is SYGVNS. CDR3 region: CASRQGLPGELFF. CDR3 in DNA: TGTGCCAGCAGACAGGGATTGCCCGGGGAGCTGTTTTTT.

The chain recombines TRBV11-3 with TRBJ2-2; tentative D call: TRBD1 (5 bases). V was shortened by 5 bases and J by 4 bases, with 11 bases between the two germline ends. Per the germline V gene, CDR1 is SGHNT and CDR2 is YENEEA. The length of the CDR3 is 14 residues. The CDR3 nucleotides read TGTGCCAGCAGCCCCCGAAGGGGCACCGGGGAGCTGTTTTTT. Its translation is CASSPRRGTGELFF.

This chain uses TRBV29-1 with TRBJ2-7; the match to TRBD2 covers 8 bases. Germline values: CDR1 SQVTM, CDR2 ANQGSEA. The CDR3 extends over 12 amino acids. J gave up 5 bases and V 6 bases, and 6 bases lay outside the gene matches. The CDR3 spells CSVIGTSHEQYF. CDR3 DNA: TGCAGCGTCATTGGGACTAGTCACGAGCAGTACTTC.

The V and J genes are TRBV7-9 and TRBJ2-3; a possible D gene is TRBD2 (6 bases). Per germline, CDR1 SEHNR and CDR2 FQNEAQ (reference sequence). This CDR3 has 14 residues. The ends were cut back, 9 bases at V and 6 bases at J, with 19 bases in the middle. CDR3 region: CASIGRRGPDTQYF. Written as DNA, the CDR3 is TGTGCCAGTATAGGGAGGCGGGGTCCTGATACGCAGTATTTT.

A note on this clone: One junction end does not reproduce the germline sequence, and a read error may be involved. This chain connects TRBV6-1 to TRBJ2-5, with 10 bases matching TRBD2. The CDR3 totals 15 residues. Germline V gives CDR1 MNHNS, CDR2 SASEGT. The CDR3 here is CASSQAGGRQETQYF. The DNA of the CDR3 is TGTGCCAGCAGTCAAGCGGGAGGGCGTCAAGAGACCCAGTACTTC.

This clone was seen more than once but under ten times. The V gene is TRBV5-8, the J gene TRBJ1-2; unclear D gene. Germline-derived CDR1 and CDR2 are SGHTS and YDEGEE. The CDR3 totals 14 residues. Trimming stripped 0 bases from V and 2 bases from J, with 8 bases between. The CDR3 nucleotides are TGTGCCAGCAGCTTGGGGACGGGAAACTATGGCTACACCTTC. Protein: CASSLGTGNYGYTF.

This rearrangement joins TRBV30 to TRBJ2-5; D is perhaps TRBD2 (5 bases). The V end was cut by 3 bases, the J end by 5 bases, with 13 bases between. Germline V lookup: CDR1 GTSNPN, CDR2 SVGIG (reference sequence). This CDR3 has 13 amino acids. The CDR3 loop is CAWSHGVEETQYF. The DNA of the CDR3 is TGTGCCTGGAGCCACGGGGTAGAGGAGACCCAGTACTTC.

This clone was counted a few times. V is TRBV29-1 and J is TRBJ2-3, with TRBD2 matching over 13 bases. CDR3 length: 17 amino acids. With V trimmed by 0 bases and J by 6 bases, 9 bases remained unmatched. The germline gives CDR1 SQVTM, CDR2 ANQGSEA. CDR3 amino acids: CSVEDSLGLAGMDTQYF. The CDR3 DNA reads TGCAGCGTTGAAGATTCATTGGGACTAGCGGGAATGGATACGCAGTATTTT.

J is TRBJ1-3 and V is TRBV15; TRBD1 agrees at 10 bases. Germline V gene data show CDR1 as LNHNV and CDR2 as YYDKDF (reference sequence). J was trimmed by 3 bases and V by 1 base; bases with no gene match: 6. This CDR3 comprises 17 residues. CDR3 bases: TGTGCCACCAGCAGAGGGGCCGGGACAGGGGTTGGAAACACCATATATTTT. Encoded protein: CATSRGAGTGVGNTIYF.

V and J are TRBV5-1 and TRBJ2-5, with D tentatively TRBD1 (5 bases). The DNA end is a closer match to TRBJ2-7, so the J assignment may be wrong. The germline V gene has CDR1 SGHRS and CDR2 YFSETQ. The CDR3 is made up of 12 amino acids. CDR3 loop: CASVLQEHEQYF. The CDR3 DNA reads TGCGCCAGCGTACTACAGGAGCACGAGCAGTACTTC.

The chain couples TRBV19 to TRBJ1-1; no clear D gene. Trimming took 3 bases from V and 4 from J, leaving 6 bases between them. Germline values: CDR1 LNHDA, CDR2 SQIVND (reference sequence). There are 12 residues in the CDR3. The CDR3 nucleotides are TGTGCCAGTAGTATGGGAGGCACTGAAGCTTTCTTT. It translates to CASSMGGTEAFF. Drawing the rest from reference TRBV19 and TRBJ1-1, the complete variable domain is DGGITQSPKYLFRKEGQNVTLSCEQNLNHDAMYWYRQDPGQGLRLIYYSQIVNDFQKGDIAEGYSVSREKKESFPLTVTSAQKNPTAFYLCASSMGGTEAFFGQGTRLTVV.

The rearrangement uses TRBV11-2 and TRBJ2-1; D is uncertain. The germline V gene encodes CDR1 SGHAT and CDR2 FQNNGV. The CDR3 covers 16 residues. V was trimmed by 5 bases and J by 8 bases, leaving 22 bases between them. In DNA form, the CDR3 reads TGTGCCAGCAGCCCGGCGGTGGGTCCGACCTGGGATGAGCAGTTCTTC. Translation: CASSPAVGPTWDEQFF.

This clone showed up just once. The chain carries TRBV29-1 and TRBJ2-5; TRBD2 aligns across 7 bases. From germline, CDR1 is SQVTM and CDR2 ANQGSEA. This CDR3 contains 15 residues. The V segment lost 2 bases and the J segment 2 bases; nucleotides outside the gene matches: 8. CDR3 sequence (DNA): TGCAGCGTTGAATCAGGGTTGGGGGGGCAAGAGACCCAGTACTTC. The encoded protein is CSVESGLGGQETQYF.

This clone turned up a few times. V is TRBV14 and J is TRBJ2-6; D is possibly TRBD1 (6 bases). Germline V gene sequence: CDR1 SGHDN, CDR2 FVKESK. CDR3 length: 17 residues. With 1 base removed from V and 1 base from J, the gap between germline ends came to 11 bases. As DNA, the CDR3 is TGTGCCAGCAGCCAAGCAGGGGTTCTATCTGGGGCCAACGTCCTGACTTTC. Its protein product is CASSQAGVLSGANVLTF.

This chain uses TRBV5-5 with TRBJ2-1, with 10 positions matching TRBD1. V was pared by 8 bases and J by 7 bases, with 12 bases of the junction left unmatched. Per the germline V gene, CDR1 is SGHKS and CDR2 is YYEKEE (reference sequence). CDR3 length: 15 residues. Here the CDR3 DNA reads TGTGCCAGTTCCTGGACAGGGGGTATTGGAAATGAGCAGTTCTTC. Protein: CASSWTGGIGNEQFF. The complete variable domain, with remaining parts taken from reference TRBV5-5 and TRBJ2-1, reads DAGVTQSPTHLIKTRGQQVTLRCSPISGHKSVSWYQQVLGQGPQFIFQYYEKEERGRGNFPDRFSARQFPNYSSELNVNALLLGDSALYLCASSWTGGIGNEQFFGPGTRLTVL.